This is a list of T cell receptor beta chains from one sample in a study of response to subunit inactivated influenza vaccine. Using its own MiXCR run on the RT-PCR reads, TCRdb lists one record per CDR3 protein. The sample carries approximately 700,000 distinct CDR3 sequences, more than 15% recorded once. Source: PBMCs from blood, taken about 12 days after vaccination. These receptors came from a man aged 50-60 years who received an inactivated influenza vaccine. Both conserved end residues are part of each CDR3. A D gene is named only where the DNA matches it firmly. Clone sizes are given selectively: once, few, many, or a class where the clone is expanded.

V gene	clone size	D gene	J gene	CDR3 protein	CDR3 DNA
TRBV5-6	few	TRBD2	TRBJ2-3	CASSLVAGGPTDTQYF	TGTGCCAGCAGCTTGGTAGCGGGAGGGCCCACAGATACGCAGTATTTT
TRBV20-1	once	-	TRBJ1-2	CSAINTDNYGYTF	TGCAGTGCCATTAATACAGACAACTATGGCTACACCTTC
TRBV6-2/TRBV6-3	-	-	TRBJ2-7	CASSYSGGKSRGNEQYF	TGTGCCAGCAGTTACTCTGGGGGCAAGAGCCGCGGGAACGAGCAGTACTTC
TRBV5-1	-	-	TRBJ2-1	CASSFGSELHNEQFF	TGCGCCAGCAGCTTTGGCTCAGAACTACACAATGAGCAGTTCTTC
TRBV19	-	TRBD2	TRBJ2-3	CASSIGTSGSFTDTQYF	TGTGCCAGTAGTATAGGGACTAGCGGGAGTTTTACAGATACGCAGTATTTT
TRBV5-1	few	-	TRBJ2-2	CASSLAGRHTGELFF	TGCGCCAGCAGCTTGGCCGGCCGACACACCGGGGAGCTGTTTTTT
TRBV24-1	few	-	TRBJ2-3	CATSDFWADTQYF	TGTGCCACCAGTGATTTTTGGGCAGATACGCAGTATTTT
TRBV19	many	-	TRBJ1-6	CASSLGQYNSPLHF	TGTGCCAGTAGTTTGGGACAATATAATTCACCCCTCCACTTT
TRBV7-9	many	-	TRBJ2-7	CASSTSSYEQYF	TGTGCCAGCAGCACTAGCTCCTACGAGCAGTACTTC
TRBV7-8	-	TRBD1	TRBJ1-5	CASSRSHRTGGASNQPQHF	TGTGCCAGCAGCCGATCCCATCGGACAGGGGGCGCGAGCAATCAGCCCCAGCATTTT
TRBV24-1	few	TRBD2	TRBJ2-2	CATSDGTSQKLFF	TGTGCCACCAGTGATGGGACTAGTCAGAAGCTGTTTTTT
TRBV30	few	-	TRBJ2-2	CAWTPNTGELFF	TGTGCCTGGACGCCGAACACCGGGGAGCTGTTTTTT
TRBV5-6	-	TRBD1	TRBJ2-3	CASSLVYRGADTQYF	TGTGCCAGCAGCTTGGTGTACAGGGGGGCAGATACGCAGTATTTT
TRBV5-1	-	-	TRBJ2-1	CASSATIYGPTNEQFF	TGCGCCAGCAGCGCAACAATTTATGGCCCTACAAATGAGCAGTTCTTC
TRBV5-1	few	-	TRBJ1-4	CASSLDPAANEKLFF	TGCGCCAGCAGCTTGGATCCGGCAGCTAATGAAAAACTGTTTTTT
TRBV5-5	few	-	TRBJ1-5	CASSLVAGVSNQPQHF	TGTGCCAGCAGCTTGGTAGCAGGGGTTAGCAATCAGCCCCAGCATTTT
TRBV4-3	-	-	TRBJ2-1	CASSQEAAGTYNEQFF	TGCGCCAGCAGCCAAGAGGCGGCCGGGACCTACAATGAGCAGTTCTTC